This T cell receptor beta chain is from a study of low-dose radiotherapy and immunotherapy resistance in tumors. Study context: Fractions of 0.5 Gy went to Cohort 1 every 2 weeks, totaling 6.5 Gy. Every two weeks, the protocol called for intravenous cyclophosphamide at 200 mg/m2. It was given one day before each radiation and immunotherapy administration. Intravenous nivolumab 240 mg every two weeks plus ipilimumab 1 mg/kg every six weeks was given to patients.

Gene-specific TRAV and TRBV primers were used for first-strand cDNA, covering alpha and beta chains. The TCRs were subjected to amplification over approximately 19 PCR cycles employing a constant-region primer in conjunction with a V-primer adapter. TCRdb reanalysed the reads using MiXCR and keeps one entry per CDR3 protein. The sample holds 5,000 to 7,500 distinct CDR3 sequences, around 83% seen once. Donors received a regimen that comprised nivolumab, ipilimumab, aspirin, low-dose cyclophosphamide and low-dose radiotherapy. The sequence was collected from a human donor with advanced metastatic prostate, ovarian, gallbladder or colorectal cancer (not recorded which). This table probably holds off-target reads from a library built for another chain.

Here the CDR3 reads CASSPSGTGGPEAFF. The CDR3 DNA reads TGCGCCAGCAGCCCTTCCGGGACAGGGGGCCCTGAAGCTTTCTTT. The rearrangement joins TRBV4-1 to TRBJ1-1; 12 bases agree with TRBD1. The CDR3 contains 15 residues. Trimming cost V 4 bases and J 6 bases; bases outside gene matches: 6. Germline lookup yields CDR1 MGHRA and CDR2 YSYEKL.